This T cell receptor beta chain came from a study of regulatory T cells in long-lasting Graves disease. Germline assignment: CDR1 MDHEN and CDR2 SYDVKM. The CDR3 has 15 residues. The ends lost 2 bases at V and 4 bases at J; junction bases unmatched: 6. Described time point: newly diagnosed GD, antithyroid drugs for less than 3 months. The TCR library used RNA extracted from PBMCs. This clonotype has at least ten counts. Combining iRepertoire HTBI primers with Arm-PCR of CDR3 regions, the authors built TCR beta libraries. TCRdb passed the multiplex PCR reads through MiXCR, listing each CDR3 protein once. Seen here are 560,000 or so distinct CDR3 sequences, approximately 16% observed once, and the top ten hold around 11%. These data are also associated with another study on T cells in Graves' hyperthyroidism and ophthalmopathy.

The chain has TRBV28 and TRBJ2-7; 9 positions agree with TRBD1. The specimen was peripheral blood mononuclear cells (PBMCs), collected at new diagnosis, from a patient treated with antithyroid drugs. This receptor was taken from a man between 18 and 29 years old with Graves disease. The CDR3 DNA sequence: TGTGCCAGCAGTTTACTCGGGACAGGGTGGTACGAGCAGTACTTC. Its translation: CASSLLGTGWYEQYF.